This T cell receptor beta chain was sequenced in a study of T-cell reconstitution after alpha-beta-depleted transplantation in children. Germline-derived CDR1 and CDR2 are ENHRY and SYGVKD. The CDR3 extends over 14 amino acids. With 6 bases removed from V and 2 bases from J, the gap between germline ends came to 12 bases. A library of TCRbeta sequences, prepared with unique molecular identifiers, was generated. TCRdb analysed the PCR reads with MiXCR anew, one entry per CDR3 protein. The sample shows 190,000 or so distinct CDR3 sequences, less than 8% of them seen only once. In its sample, this clonotype was seen many times.

The chain combines TRBV10-3 with TRBJ2-3, with D maybe TRBD2 (6 bases). This clonotype was sampled from a human donor who donated a stem cell graft to a child with Wiskott-Aldrich syndrome. The specimen was PBMCs from the stem cell graft donor, collected from the stem cell graft. DNA of the CDR3: TGTGCCATCAGCCGACGGGACTCCACAGATACGCAGTATTTT. This sequence encodes CAISRRDSTDTQYF.